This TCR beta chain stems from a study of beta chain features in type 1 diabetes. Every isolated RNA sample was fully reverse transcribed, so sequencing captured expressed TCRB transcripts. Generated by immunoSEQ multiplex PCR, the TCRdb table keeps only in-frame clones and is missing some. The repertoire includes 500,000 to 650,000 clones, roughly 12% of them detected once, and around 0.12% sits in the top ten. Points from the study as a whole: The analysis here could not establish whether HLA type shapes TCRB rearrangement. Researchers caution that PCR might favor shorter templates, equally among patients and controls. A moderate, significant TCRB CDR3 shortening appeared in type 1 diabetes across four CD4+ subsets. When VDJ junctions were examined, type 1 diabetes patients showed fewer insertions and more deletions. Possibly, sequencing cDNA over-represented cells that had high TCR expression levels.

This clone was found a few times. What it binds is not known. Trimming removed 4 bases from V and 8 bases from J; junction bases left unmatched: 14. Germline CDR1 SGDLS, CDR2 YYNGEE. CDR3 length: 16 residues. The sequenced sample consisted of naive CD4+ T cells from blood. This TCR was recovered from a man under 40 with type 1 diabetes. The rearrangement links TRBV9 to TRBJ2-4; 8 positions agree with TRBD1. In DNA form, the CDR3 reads TGTGCCAGCAGCCCGGGGACAGGCAGGCCTGGGGACATTCAGTACTTC. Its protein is CASSPGTGRPGDIQYF.